The 4 T cell receptor beta chains listed next were all sequenced from one sample in a study of PD-1 blockade in classical Hodgkin lymphoma. As to time point: newly diagnosed, previously untreated cHL patient sample. CD4+ T cells were purified from thawed PBMCs by magnetic negative selection. Assay: immunoSEQ multiplex PCR; the TCRdb copy retains only in-frame clones and omits some. The table shows 20,000 to 30,000 clones, with roughly 89% occurring only once. Sequencing was done on a sample of CD4+ T cells from blood. These receptors all come from a human donor with classical Hodgkin lymphoma.

The chain is built from TRBV5-1 and TRBJ2-3, with 9 bases matching TRBD2. CDR1 and CDR2 (germline): SGHRS, YFSETQ. With 4 bases clipped from V and 5 bases from J, the junction kept 5 bases outside the gene matches. The CDR3 length is 14 residues. Written as DNA, the CDR3 is TGCGCCAGCAGCGCCGGGACTAGCTTAGATACGCAGTATTTT. This encodes CASSAGTSLDTQYF.

The rearrangement links TRBV7-9 to TRBJ2-7, with D unclear. Trimming left V 5 bases short and J 2 bases short, with 4 bases between. The CDR3 is 11 amino acids. From germline, CDR1 is SEHNR and CDR2 FQNEAQ (reference sequence). CDR3 nucleotides: TGTGCCAGCAGCCGAACCTACGAGCAGTACTTC. This gives the protein CASSRTYEQYF.

CDR3 sequence reads: CASSLHGLGINEQFF. The CDR3 DNA reads as TGTGCCAGCAGCTTACATGGACTAGGTATAAATGAGCAGTTCTTC. The chain joins TRBV7-2 to TRBJ2-1; 7 nucleotides line up with TRBD2. Germline V gives CDR1 SGHTA, CDR2 FQGNSA. Trimming took 2 bases from V and 7 from J; bases not matched to a gene: 8. This CDR3 contains 15 residues.

The genes are TRBV7-2 and TRBJ1-1, with no clear D. The germline V gene has CDR1 SGHTA and CDR2 FQGNSA. The V end was cut by 3 bases, the J end by 0 bases, with 8 bases between. The CDR3 runs to 14 residues. The CDR3 DNA reads TGTGCCAGCAGCTTGTGGGTCATGAACACTGAAGCTTTCTTT. As protein: CASSLWVMNTEAFF.